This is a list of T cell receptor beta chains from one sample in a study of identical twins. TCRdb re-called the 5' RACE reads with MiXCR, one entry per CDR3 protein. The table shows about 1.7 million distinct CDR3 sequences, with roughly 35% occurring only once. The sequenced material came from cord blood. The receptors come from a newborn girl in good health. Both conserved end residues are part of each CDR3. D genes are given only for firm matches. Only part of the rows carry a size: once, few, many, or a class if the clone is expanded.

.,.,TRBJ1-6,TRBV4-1,TGCGCCAGCAGCCAAGAAGGGGGGACAAATAATTCACCCCCCCACTTT,CASSQEGGTNNSPPHF
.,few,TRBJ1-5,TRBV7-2,TGTGCCAGCAGCTTGATGGCAGGCCATAGCAATCAGCCCCAGCATTTT,CASSLMAGHSNQPQHF
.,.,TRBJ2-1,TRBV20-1,TGCAGTGCTAGAGTGGGCGGGGGCCGTATATCCTACAATGAGCAGTTCTTC,CSARVGGGRISYNEQFF
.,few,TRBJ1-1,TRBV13,TGTGCCAGCAGCTTAGGCCCTCCTGCAATGAACACTGAAGCTTTCTTT,CASSLGPPAMNTEAFF
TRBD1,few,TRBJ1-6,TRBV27,TGTGCCAGCAGTTCACAGGGGGCAATGAATTCACCCCTCCACTTT,CASSSQGAMNSPLHF
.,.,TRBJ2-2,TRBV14,TGTGCCAGCAGCCAATTCCGGACAGCTAACACCGGGGAGCTGTTTTTT,CASSQFRTANTGELFF
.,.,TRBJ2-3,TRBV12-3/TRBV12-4,TGTGCCAGCAGTTTACGATTCGCGGACCCCCAAAAGACAGATACGCAGTATTTT,CASSLRFADPQKTDTQYF
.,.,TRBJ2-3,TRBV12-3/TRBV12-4,TGTGCCAGCAGTCCCCTGGGTAGCCGGGGGTTTACAGATACGCAGTATTTT,CASSPLGSRGFTDTQYF
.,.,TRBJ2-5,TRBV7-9,TGTGCCAGCAGTCCGTTGTGGACATTCAAACAAATGAGGCAGTACTTC,CASSPLWTFKQMRQYF
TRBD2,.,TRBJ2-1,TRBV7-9,TGTGCCAGCAGCGGAGTCGGGACTAAGGGTATCGATGAGCAGTTCTTC,CASSGVGTKGIDEQFF
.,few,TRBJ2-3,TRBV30,TGTGCCTGGAGGGGTCTAGTTAGCACAGATACGCAGTATTTT,CAWRGLVSTDTQYF
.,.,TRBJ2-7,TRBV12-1,TGTGCCAACAGCTTTAGGATCGGGATTACCTACGAGCAGTACTTC,CANSFRIGITYEQYF
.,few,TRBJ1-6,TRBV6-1,TGTGCCAGCAGCCCCAATGGAGGCTCGAGCTCCTATAATTCACCCCTCCACTTT,CASSPNGGSSSYNSPLHF
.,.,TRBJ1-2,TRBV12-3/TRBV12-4,TGTGCCAGCAGTCCCTGGGGGGGCGCGGACTATGGCTACACCTTC,CASSPWGGADYGYTF
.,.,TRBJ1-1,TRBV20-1,TGCAGTGCTTGGGGGCCTGGCACTGAAGCTTTCTTT,CSAWGPGTEAFF
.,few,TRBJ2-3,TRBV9,TGTGCCAGCAGCGGGGGGATCCGCACAGATACGCAGTATTTT,CASSGGIRTDTQYF
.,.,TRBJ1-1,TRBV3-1,TGTGCCAGTAGATCAAAGGGGGGCAGCGGGAACACTGAAGCTTTCTTT,CASRSKGGSGNTEAFF
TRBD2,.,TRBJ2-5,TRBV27,TGTGCCAGCAGTTTGAAACTAGCGCGGGAGACCCAGTACTTC,CASSLKLARETQYF
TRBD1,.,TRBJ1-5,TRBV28,TGTTCCAGCAGGGGACAGATCAGCAATCAGCCCCAGCATTTT,CSSRGQISNQPQHF
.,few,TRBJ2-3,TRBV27,TGTGCCAGCAGTTCCCGACAAACTCTTAGTCGGGTGACGGATACGCAGTATTTT,CASSSRQTLSRVTDTQYF
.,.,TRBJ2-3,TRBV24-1,TGTGCCACCAGTGATGGGCCCCTCACAGATACGCAGTATTTT,CATSDGPLTDTQYF
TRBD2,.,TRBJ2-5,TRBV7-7,TGTGCTAGCAGCTCGAGACTAGCGGGAGGGAACAATGAGCAGTACTTC,CASSSRLAGGNNEQYF
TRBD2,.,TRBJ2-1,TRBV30,TGTGCCTGGGACACTAGCGGGGGGAATGAGCAGTTCTTC,CAWDTSGGNEQFF
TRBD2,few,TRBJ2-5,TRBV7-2,TGTGCCAGCAGTTCCCCCATAGCGGGGGCGTTAACCCAGTACTTC,CASSSPIAGALTQYF
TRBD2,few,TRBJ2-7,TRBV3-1,TGTGCCAGCAGCTCTAGCGGTAAACCGTACAATGAGCAGTACTTC,CASSSSGKPYNEQYF
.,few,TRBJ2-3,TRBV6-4,TGTGCCAGCAGTGACTCGATTGGGCCTACTAGCACAGATACGCAGTATTTT,CASSDSIGPTSTDTQYF
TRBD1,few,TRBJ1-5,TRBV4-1,TGCGCCAGCAGCCTGAGAGGGACAGGGGGTCAGCCCCAGCATTTT,CASSLRGTGGQPQHF
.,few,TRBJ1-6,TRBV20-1,TGCAGTGCTAGTCCAAGGTCGGGGAATTCACCCCTCCACTTT,CSASPRSGNSPLHF
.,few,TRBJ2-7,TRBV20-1,TGCAGTGCTACTGAGGTTTCCTCCTACGAGCAGTACTTC,CSATEVSSYEQYF
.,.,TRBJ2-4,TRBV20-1,TGCAGTGCTAGACCCGATTTGTTGCTAGCCAAAAACATTCAGTACTTC,CSARPDLLLAKNIQYF
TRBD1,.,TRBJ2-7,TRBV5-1,TGCGCCAGCGGCGGAGCCTTCGGGACAGGCTCCTACGAGCAGTACTTC,CASGGAFGTGSYEQYF
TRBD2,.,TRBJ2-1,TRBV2,TGTGCCAACTCGGGACTAGGAAGCTACAATGAGCAGTTCTTC,CANSGLGSYNEQFF
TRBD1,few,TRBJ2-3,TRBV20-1,TGCAGTGCTAGTCCAGGGGGTGATACGCAGTATTTT,CSASPGGDTQYF
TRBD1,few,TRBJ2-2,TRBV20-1,TGCAGTGCTAGAGTAGGGACAGAGAACACCGGGGAGCTGTTTTTT,CSARVGTENTGELFF
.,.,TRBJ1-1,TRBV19,TGTGCCAGTAGTCTAAAAAGGGGGGGCCGCGACACTGAAGCTTTCTTT,CASSLKRGGRDTEAFF
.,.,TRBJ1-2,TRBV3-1,TGTGCCAGCAGCCAAGCGACAGTCAGTAACTATGGCTACACCTTC,CASSQATVSNYGYTF
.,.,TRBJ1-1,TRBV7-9,TGTGCCAGCAGCTCCCTGGCGCCGACGAATGAAGCTTTCTTT,CASSSLAPTNEAFF
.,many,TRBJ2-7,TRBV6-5,TGTGCCAGCAGTTACTCGAGAGGTGGAGGTTCTATCAACGAGCAGTACTTC,CASSYSRGGGSINEQYF
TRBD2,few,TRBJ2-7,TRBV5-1,TGCGCCAGCAGCTTGTTGCGGGAGGGCCAGAGGGAGCAGTACTTC,CASSLLREGQREQYF
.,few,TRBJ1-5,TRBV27,TGTGCCAGCCCTCCACGGGGAATACCTTATAATCAGCCCCAGCATTTT,CASPPRGIPYNQPQHF
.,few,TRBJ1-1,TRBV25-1,TGTGCCAGCAGTGAAGGGGGGTGGGCCACTGAAGCTTTCTTT,CASSEGGWATEAFF
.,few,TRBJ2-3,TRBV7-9,TGTGCCAGCAGCCCCCGACAGGCCTTCACAGATACGCAGTATTTT,CASSPRQAFTDTQYF
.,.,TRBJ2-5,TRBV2,TGTGCCAGCAGTGAATGGCAGGGCTACCGAGAGACCCAGTACTTC,CASSEWQGYRETQYF
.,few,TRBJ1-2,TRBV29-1,TGCAGCGTTGAAGATCGGTTTTCGGGCGAATATGGCTACACCTTC,CSVEDRFSGEYGYTF
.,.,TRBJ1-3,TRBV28,TGTGCCAGCAGTTTATGGGCCGCTGGAAACACCATATATTTT,CASSLWAAGNTIYF